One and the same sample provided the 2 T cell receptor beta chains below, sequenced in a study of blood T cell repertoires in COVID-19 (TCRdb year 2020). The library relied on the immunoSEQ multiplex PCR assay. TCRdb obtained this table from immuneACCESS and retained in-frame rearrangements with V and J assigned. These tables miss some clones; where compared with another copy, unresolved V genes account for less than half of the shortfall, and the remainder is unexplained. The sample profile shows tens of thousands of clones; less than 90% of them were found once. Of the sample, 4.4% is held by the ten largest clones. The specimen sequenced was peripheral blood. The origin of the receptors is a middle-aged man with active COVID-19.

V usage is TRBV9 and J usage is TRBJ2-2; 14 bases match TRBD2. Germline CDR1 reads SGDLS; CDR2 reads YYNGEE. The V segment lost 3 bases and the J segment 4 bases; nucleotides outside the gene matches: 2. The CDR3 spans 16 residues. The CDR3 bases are TGTGCCAGCAGCGGGGGACTAGCGGGGGTCACCGGGGAGCTGTTTTTT. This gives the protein CASSGGLAGVTGELFF.

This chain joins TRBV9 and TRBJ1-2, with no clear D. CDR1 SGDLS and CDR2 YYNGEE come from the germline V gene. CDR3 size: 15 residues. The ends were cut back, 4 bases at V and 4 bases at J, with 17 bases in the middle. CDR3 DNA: TGTGCCAGCAGCAGAGACCCTCTGACTGGCTATGGCTACACCTTC. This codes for CASSRDPLTGYGYTF.